The rows below give T cell receptor beta chains drawn from one sample of a study of blood T cell repertoires in COVID-19. The table came from immunoSEQ multiplex PCR; TCRdb's copy has only in-frame clones and leaves some out. The data show about 140,000 clones, 80% to 85% seen once. Material: peripheral blood. The origin of the receptors is a human donor in a cohort sampled during active COVID-19. CDR3s include the opening cysteine and the closing phenylalanine or tryptophan. D genes are given only for firm matches. Some rows have no size entry. The others give once, few or many, or a class for an expanded clone.

abundance: NA; d_gene: TRBD1; len: 14; j_gene: TRBJ1-2; v_gene: TRBV5-1; CDR3nt: TGCGCCAGCAGCCCGCCCCAGGGGGCAGGCGGCTACACCTTC; CDR3aa: CASSPPQGAGGYTF
abundance: NA; d_gene: NA; len: 12; j_gene: TRBJ1-2; v_gene: TRBV2; CDR3nt: TGTGCCAACCGGGGACACCGTGTTGGCTACACCTTC; CDR3aa: CANRGHRVGYTF
abundance: NA; d_gene: NA; len: 15; j_gene: TRBJ1-2; v_gene: TRBV6-5; CDR3nt: TGTGCCAGCAGCCACGGGGGGACCAACACCGGAGGCTACACCTTC; CDR3aa: CASSHGGTNTGGYTF
abundance: NA; d_gene: NA; len: 18; j_gene: TRBJ1-3; v_gene: TRBV15; CDR3nt: TGTGCCACCAGCAGAGATCAGAGGGCACGTTTTTCTGGAAACACCATATATTTT; CDR3aa: CATSRDQRARFSGNTIYF
abundance: few; d_gene: NA; len: 16; j_gene: TRBJ2-1; v_gene: TRBV2; CDR3nt: TGTGCCAGCAGTGAAGCGCTTCAGGGCGGATACAATGAGCAGTTCTTC; CDR3aa: CASSEALQGGYNEQFF
abundance: NA; d_gene: TRBD1; len: 15; j_gene: TRBJ2-3; v_gene: TRBV28; CDR3nt: TGTGCCAGCAGTCCCTCGGGACAGGGCGCAGATACGCAGTATTTT; CDR3aa: CASSPSGQGADTQYF
abundance: NA; d_gene: TRBD1; len: 15; j_gene: TRBJ1-2; v_gene: TRBV7-3; CDR3nt: TGTGCCAGCAGCTTAGGGGGACAGGGTCGGGAAGGCTACACCTTC; CDR3aa: CASSLGGQGREGYTF
abundance: NA; d_gene: NA; len: 13; j_gene: TRBJ1-4; v_gene: TRBV15; CDR3nt: TGTGCCACCAGCAGAGATAGTTGGGAAAAACTGTTTTTT; CDR3aa: CATSRDSWEKLFF
abundance: NA; d_gene: NA; len: 14; j_gene: TRBJ2-1; v_gene: TRBV18; CDR3nt: TGTGCCAGCTCCTCTACGGGGGGCCACAATGAGCAGTTCTTC; CDR3aa: CASSSTGGHNEQFF
abundance: NA; d_gene: TRBD1; len: 18; j_gene: TRBJ1-5; v_gene: TRBV7-2; CDR3nt: TGTGCCAGCAGCCCAGGGACAGGGGGCGCAAGTAGCAATCAGCCCCAGCATTTT; CDR3aa: CASSPGTGGASSNQPQHF
abundance: NA; d_gene: TRBD2; len: 15; j_gene: TRBJ2-1; v_gene: TRBV4-2; CDR3nt: TGTGCCAGCAGCCAAGATCTAGCGGGGGGCCATGAGCAGTTCTTC; CDR3aa: CASSQDLAGGHEQFF
abundance: NA; d_gene: TRBD1; len: 15; j_gene: TRBJ2-7; v_gene: TRBV27; CDR3nt: TGTGCCAGCAGTCCCGACAGGGGGTATACCTACGAGCAGTACTTC; CDR3aa: CASSPDRGYTYEQYF
abundance: NA; d_gene: TRBD1; len: 14; j_gene: TRBJ1-2; v_gene: TRBV18; CDR3nt: TGTGCCAGCTCACCTCCTGGGACAGGGGAAGGCTACACCTTC; CDR3aa: CASSPPGTGEGYTF
abundance: NA; d_gene: NA; len: 14; j_gene: TRBJ2-7; v_gene: TRBV6-2/TRBV6-3; CDR3nt: TGTGCCAGCAGTTGGGGGACTGCTACTAAGGAGCAGTACTTC; CDR3aa: CASSWGTATKEQYF
abundance: NA; d_gene: TRBD2; len: 18; j_gene: TRBJ2-7; v_gene: TRBV4-1; CDR3nt: TGCGCCAGCAGCCAGTTGGGACTAGCGGGGGGCCTCTCCTACGAGCAGTACTTC; CDR3aa: CASSQLGLAGGLSYEQYF
abundance: NA; d_gene: TRBD2; len: 16; j_gene: TRBJ2-1; v_gene: TRBV4-1; CDR3nt: TGCGCCAGCAGCCCACAAAGGACTAGCGGGGGAGGCGAGCAGTTCTTC; CDR3aa: CASSPQRTSGGGEQFF
abundance: NA; d_gene: TRBD1; len: 15; j_gene: TRBJ1-2; v_gene: TRBV11-2; CDR3nt: TGTGCCAGCAGGGTGACAGGGGTTAGGGACTATGGCTACACCTTC; CDR3aa: CASRVTGVRDYGYTF
abundance: NA; d_gene: TRBD2; len: 15; j_gene: TRBJ2-2; v_gene: TRBV19; CDR3nt: TGTGCCAGTAGTATCGGGGGGGGCAACACCGGGGAGCTGTTTTTT; CDR3aa: CASSIGGGNTGELFF
abundance: NA; d_gene: NA; len: 16; j_gene: TRBJ2-1; v_gene: TRBV5-1; CDR3nt: TGCGCCAGCAGCTTATCGGGACTGTCCTCCTACAATGAGCAGTTCTTC; CDR3aa: CASSLSGLSSYNEQFF
abundance: NA; d_gene: NA; len: 12; j_gene: TRBJ2-7; v_gene: TRBV10-2; CDR3nt: TGCGCCAGCAGTGAAGACAACTACGAGCAGTACTTC; CDR3aa: CASSEDNYEQYF
abundance: NA; d_gene: NA; len: 14; j_gene: TRBJ2-7; v_gene: TRBV3-1/TRBV3-2; CDR3nt: TGTGCCAGCAGCCAAGTCTCAGGGCGAGACGAGCAGTACTTC; CDR3aa: CASSQVSGRDEQYF
abundance: once; d_gene: NA; len: 15; j_gene: TRBJ1-5; v_gene: TRBV18; CDR3nt: TGTGCCAGCTCGGAATCGGGGGGGTACAATCAGCCCCAGCATTTT; CDR3aa: CASSESGGYNQPQHF
abundance: once; d_gene: TRBD1; len: 15; j_gene: TRBJ2-3; v_gene: TRBV5-1; CDR3nt: TGCGCCAGCAGCTTAAGGCAGGGGGCCGGAGATACGCAGTATTTT; CDR3aa: CASSLRQGAGDTQYF
abundance: many; d_gene: TRBD1; len: 14; j_gene: TRBJ1-1; v_gene: TRBV4-1; CDR3nt: TGCGCCAGCAGCCAAGGGTACAGGGGGCTGGTAGCTTTCTTT; CDR3aa: CASSQGYRGLVAFF
abundance: NA; d_gene: NA; len: 18; j_gene: TRBJ1-6; v_gene: TRBV19; CDR3nt: TGTGCCAGTAGTATAAGGCGAGGGAGGGAAACCCGGAATTCACCCCTCCACTTT; CDR3aa: CASSIRRGRETRNSPLHF
abundance: NA; d_gene: TRBD1; len: 18; j_gene: TRBJ1-3; v_gene: TRBV5-8; CDR3nt: TGTGCCAGCAGCTCGAGAGTGGGGACAGGGGGTTTTGGAAACACCATATATTTT; CDR3aa: CASSSRVGTGGFGNTIYF
abundance: NA; d_gene: NA; len: 17; j_gene: TRBJ2-2; v_gene: TRBV3-1/TRBV3-2; CDR3nt: TGTGCCAGCAGCCAGGTGAAGTCGCTAGCGATAGGCGGGGAGCTGTTTTTT; CDR3aa: CASSQVKSLAIGGELFF
abundance: NA; d_gene: NA; len: 15; j_gene: TRBJ2-5; v_gene: TRBV5-1; CDR3nt: TGCGCCAGCAGCAAGACCCAGGGGATCCAAGAGACCCAGTACTTC; CDR3aa: CASSKTQGIQETQYF
abundance: NA; d_gene: TRBD1; len: 16; j_gene: TRBJ2-3; v_gene: TRBV20-1; CDR3nt: TGCAGTGCTAGTTCAGACAGGGGCCTGAGCACAGATACGCAGTATTTT; CDR3aa: CSASSDRGLSTDTQYF
abundance: NA; d_gene: NA; len: 14; j_gene: TRBJ2-5; v_gene: TRBV6-5; CDR3nt: TGTGCCAGCAAAAGGGCAGGAGGCGGAGAGACCCAGTACTTC; CDR3aa: CASKRAGGGETQYF
abundance: NA; d_gene: TRBD1; len: 17; j_gene: TRBJ1-1; v_gene: TRBV11-3; CDR3nt: TGTGCCAGCAGCTTAGGAAGGGGGGGACAGGGGAACACTGAAGCTTTCTTT; CDR3aa: CASSLGRGGQGNTEAFF
abundance: NA; d_gene: NA; len: 15; j_gene: TRBJ2-1; v_gene: TRBV7-2; CDR3nt: TGTGCCAGCAGCCCCGGGGTAGCAGCCTACAATGAGCAGTTCTTC; CDR3aa: CASSPGVAAYNEQFF
abundance: NA; d_gene: NA; len: 14; j_gene: TRBJ2-5; v_gene: TRBV5-6; CDR3nt: TGTGCCAGCACCAGGGCTGGGGTTGCCGAGACCCAGTACTTC; CDR3aa: CASTRAGVAETQYF
abundance: NA; d_gene: NA; len: 13; j_gene: TRBJ2-5; v_gene: TRBV5-4; CDR3nt: TGTGCCAGCAGCTCTGACAGGAGAGAGACCCAGTACTTC; CDR3aa: CASSSDRRETQYF
abundance: NA; d_gene: NA; len: 15; j_gene: TRBJ2-5; v_gene: TRBV6-1; CDR3nt: TGTGCCAGCAGTGAAGAGGGGTCCCCCCCAGAGACCCAGTACTTC; CDR3aa: CASSEEGSPPETQYF
abundance: NA; d_gene: TRBD1; len: 14; j_gene: TRBJ2-5; v_gene: TRBV6-5; CDR3nt: TGTGCCAGCAGACCGACAGGGAGCCAAGAGACCCAGTACTTC; CDR3aa: CASRPTGSQETQYF
abundance: NA; d_gene: NA; len: 14; j_gene: TRBJ1-5; v_gene: TRBV7-9; CDR3nt: TGTGCCAGCAGCCAACCAGGGGAATACCAGCCCCAGCATTTT; CDR3aa: CASSQPGEYQPQHF
abundance: NA; d_gene: TRBD1; len: 15; j_gene: TRBJ2-3; v_gene: TRBV5-1; CDR3nt: TGCGCCAGCAGCGTGGACAGGCCTAGCACAGATACGCAGTATTTT; CDR3aa: CASSVDRPSTDTQYF
abundance: few; d_gene: TRBD1; len: 15; j_gene: TRBJ2-7; v_gene: TRBV27; CDR3nt: TGTGCCAGCAGTTTAAGGGGACAGGGTTCCTACGAGCAGTACTTC; CDR3aa: CASSLRGQGSYEQYF
abundance: NA; d_gene: TRBD1; len: 15; j_gene: TRBJ1-1; v_gene: TRBV27; CDR3nt: TGTGCCAGCAGGCCCGGGACAGGGCAGAACACTGAAGCTTTCTTT; CDR3aa: CASRPGTGQNTEAFF
abundance: NA; d_gene: NA; len: 17; j_gene: TRBJ1-2; v_gene: TRBV14; CDR3nt: TGTGCCAGCAGCCAATTAGGAACAGTCATTACTAACTATGGCTACACCTTC; CDR3aa: CASSQLGTVITNYGYTF
abundance: NA; d_gene: TRBD2; len: 16; j_gene: TRBJ2-3; v_gene: TRBV9; CDR3nt: TGTGCCAGCAGCGAGGGTAGCGGGGGTGGCACAGATACGCAGTATTTT; CDR3aa: CASSEGSGGGTDTQYF
abundance: NA; d_gene: NA; len: 16; j_gene: TRBJ1-3; v_gene: TRBV4-1; CDR3nt: TGCGCCAGCAGCCCTTCTGGTGGGGGGATTGGAAACACCATATATTTT; CDR3aa: CASSPSGGGIGNTIYF
abundance: NA; d_gene: TRBD1; len: 15; j_gene: TRBJ1-1; v_gene: TRBV6-2/TRBV6-3; CDR3nt: TGTGCCAGCAGATACGGACAGGCTGTCCCCCCTGAAGCTTTCTTT; CDR3aa: CASRYGQAVPPEAFF
abundance: NA; d_gene: NA; len: 13; j_gene: TRBJ1-4; v_gene: TRBV5-4; CDR3nt: TGTGCCAGCAGCTTGGACCAGAATGAAAAACTGTTTTTT; CDR3aa: CASSLDQNEKLFF
abundance: many; d_gene: NA; len: 13; j_gene: TRBJ2-7; v_gene: TRBV19; CDR3nt: TGTGCCAGTAAGAGGCCCCGAGCTTACGAGCAGTACTTC; CDR3aa: CASKRPRAYEQYF